The T cell receptor (beta chain) under discussion was sequenced for a study of shared clonotypes between healthy human individuals. Study as a whole: There were three CD4 naive, three CD4 memory, two CD8 naive and one CD8 memory plates per donor.

Deletions cut 5 bases from V and 3 bases from J, with 10 bases between. The CDR3 totals 13 residues. Germline-derived CDR1 and CDR2 are SGHTS and YDEGEE. Points on this clone: The antigen is unknown.

General study findings and limits: It was anticipated that sequencing depth would influence how many clonotypes donors shared.

Generated by immunoSEQ multiplex PCR, the TCRdb table keeps only in-frame clones and is missing some. The table includes about a million clones, about 80% detected once. This receptor was obtained from a man aged 18 to 29 in good health. Some clones in this sample may be carry-over from other donors' samples. The rearrangement uses TRBV5-8 and TRBJ2-3; D is ambiguous. Sequenced: memory CD4+ T cells from PBMCs. Regarding subset: CD45RA-negative fraction. CDR3 protein: CASSGDITDTQYF. Here the CDR3 DNA reads TGTGCCAGCAGTGGCGATATTACAGATACGCAGTATTTT.